The 8 T cell receptor beta chains listed next were all sequenced from one sample in a study of blood T cell repertoires in COVID-19. The table came from immunoSEQ multiplex PCR; TCRdb's copy has only in-frame clones and leaves some out. The sample shows under 45,000 clones, roughly 77% of them seen only once. Sequenced material: peripheral blood. The receptors stem from a man older than 75 with acute or convalescent COVID-19.

The chain employs TRBV3-1 (or the pseudogene TRBV3-2) and TRBJ1-2; a weak D match, TRBD1 (6 bases). In germline, CDR1 is LGHDT, CDR2 YNNKEL (reference sequence). The CDR3 length is 17 residues. The ends were cut back, 3 bases at V and 0 bases at J, with 17 bases in the middle. CDR3 in DNA: TGTGCCAGCAGCCAGCCCGCCGTGAAGGGGGCTAACTATGGCTACACCTTC. Translation gives CASSQPAVKGANYGYTF.

The V gene is TRBV10-2, the J gene TRBJ2-2, with 7 nucleotides matching TRBD2. V shed 11 bases, J shed 4 bases, and the junction held 13 bases outside the gene matches. Looked up from germline, CDR1 is WSHSY and CDR2 is SAAADI. This CDR3 has 15 residues. The CDR3 protein is CADNLGGPSTGELFF. Written as DNA, the CDR3 is TGCGCCGACAATTTGGGAGGGCCCAGCACCGGGGAGCTGTTTTTT.

The genes are TRBV7-2 and TRBJ1-3, with TRBD1 matching 8 bases. Germline CDR1 is SGHTA and CDR2 is FQGNSA. This CDR3 has 16 amino acids. V dropped 4 bases and J dropped 0; count of bases not matched to a gene: 5. DNA of the CDR3: TGTGCCAGCAGCTCGAACAGGGGGAGCTCTGGAAACACCATATATTTT. Amino acids: CASSSNRGSSGNTIYF.

This clone was picked up one time. V is TRBV7-2 and J is TRBJ1-2; 9 nucleotides match TRBD1. The CDR3 covers 16 residues. V gave up 1 base and J gave up 8 bases; unmatched junction bases: 11. Germline CDR1 reads SGHTA; CDR2 reads FQGNSA. CDR3 region: CASSLDTQGAPSGYTF. CDR3 DNA sequence: TGTGCCAGCAGCTTAGACACACAGGGGGCGCCTTCAGGCTACACCTTC. The full variable domain, with the rest looked up from reference TRBV7-2 and TRBJ1-2, is GAGVSQSPSNKVTEKGKDVELRCDPISGHTALYWYRQSLGQGLEFLIYFQGNSAPDKSGLPSDRFSAERTGGSVSTLTIQRTQQEDSAVYLCASSLDTQGAPSGYTFGSGTRLTVV.

The chain employs TRBV19 and TRBJ1-2, with TRBD1 as a possible D gene (5 bases). CDR1 LNHDA and CDR2 SQIVND come from the germline V gene (reference sequence). Trimming pared 6 bases from V and 5 bases from J, leaving 19 bases between. This CDR3 has 15 residues. CDR3 amino acids: CASSDPIRGGYGYTF. The CDR3 coding sequence is TGTGCCAGTAGCGACCCGATTAGGGGAGGGTATGGCTACACCTTC.

The chain is built from TRBV4-2 and TRBJ2-5; 11 bases map to TRBD2. The CDR3 runs 16 residues. Germline V CDR1 and CDR2: LGHNA, YNFKEQ. V gave up 1 base and J gave up 0 bases; unmatched junction bases: 1. The CDR3 region is CASSQASGGYQETQYF. The CDR3 DNA is TGTGCCAGCAGCCAAGCTAGCGGGGGGTACCAAGAGACCCAGTACTTC.

The rearrangement links TRBV24-1 to TRBJ2-1; D unresolved. Germline-derived CDR1 and CDR2 are KGHDR and SFDVKD. The germline V and J ends were trimmed by 6 bases and 5 bases, with 10 bases remaining between them. CDR3 length equals 13 residues. The CDR3 loop is CATSTEIDNEQFF. CDR3 DNA: TGTGCCACCAGTACTGAAATTGACAATGAGCAGTTCTTC.

The V and J genes are TRBV9 and TRBJ1-5; the D gene is possibly TRBD1 (5 bases). The V gene lost 2 bases and the J gene lost 7 bases, with 13 bases spanning the gap. From germline, CDR1 is SGDLS and CDR2 YYNGEE. The CDR3 runs 14 residues. DNA for the CDR3: TGTGCCAGCAGCGTCCCAGGGATTGGGCAGCCCCAGCATTTT. It translates to CASSVPGIGQPQHF. Full variable domain (outside the CDR3, taken from reference TRBV9 and TRBJ1-5): DSGVTQTPKHLITATGQRVTLRCSPRSGDLSVYWYQQSLDQGLQFLIQYYNGEERAKGNILERFSAQQFPDLHSELNLSSLELGDSALYFCASSVPGIGQPQHFGDGTRLSIL.